This T cell receptor beta chain was obtained from a study of blood T cell repertoires in COVID-19. Overall study context: COVID-19 samples from acute and convalescent phases originated in the United States, Italy and Spain. The cDNA or gDNA used as material had been derived from T cells, B-cell-depleted T cells, or PBMCs.

CDR1 MDHEN and CDR2 SYDVKM come from the germline V gene. The CDR3 covers 13 residues. This clone occurred once. The table came from immunoSEQ multiplex PCR; TCRdb's copy has only in-frame clones and leaves some out. The repertoire consists of about 140,000 clones, with approximately 82% occurring once and the leading ten covering roughly 1.5%. The material sequenced was peripheral blood. This receptor was taken from a human donor in a cohort sampled during active COVID-19. The genes are TRBV28 and TRBJ2-2; 9 nucleotides align to TRBD2. In DNA, the CDR3 is TGTGGAAGCGGGAGGTTTGACACCGGGGAGCTGTTTTTT. Residues: CGSGRFDTGELFF.